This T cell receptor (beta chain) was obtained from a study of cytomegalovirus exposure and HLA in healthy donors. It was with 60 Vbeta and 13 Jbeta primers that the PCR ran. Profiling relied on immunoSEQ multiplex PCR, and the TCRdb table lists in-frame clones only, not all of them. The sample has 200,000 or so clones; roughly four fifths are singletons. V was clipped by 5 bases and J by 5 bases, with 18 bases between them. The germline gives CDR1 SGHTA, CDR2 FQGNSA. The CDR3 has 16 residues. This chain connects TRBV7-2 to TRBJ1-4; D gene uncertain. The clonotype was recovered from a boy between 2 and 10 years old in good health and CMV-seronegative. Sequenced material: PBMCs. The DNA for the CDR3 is TGTGCCAGCAGCCCCATGGGAGTTAGCGGGAATGAAAAACTGTTTTTT. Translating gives CASSPMGVSGNEKLFF. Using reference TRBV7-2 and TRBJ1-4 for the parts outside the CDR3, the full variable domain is GAGVSQSPSNKVTEKGKDVELRCDPISGHTALYWYRQSLGQGLEFLIYFQGNSAPDKSGLPSDRFSAERTGGSVSTLTIQRTQQEDSAVYLCASSPMGVSGNEKLFFGSGTQLSVL.